These 13 T cell receptor beta chains share one sample of origin, sequenced in a study of blood T cell repertoires in COVID-19. Sequenced by immunoSEQ multiplex PCR; TCRdb stores in-frame clones only, minus some. There are over 200,000 clones in the sample; approximately 85% occur only once, and 1.5% to 2% lies in the top ten. The sample taken for sequencing was PBMCs or T cells enriched from blood (not recorded which). The receptor source for this set is a woman between 45 and 60 years old who had recovered from COVID-19.

J is TRBJ2-7 and V is TRBV28, with 7 bases fitting TRBD1. Germline CDR1 is MDHEN and CDR2 is SYDVKM. The CDR3 is 15 amino acids. After removal of 8 bases from V and 4 bases from J, the junction contained 14 bases not matched to a gene. CDR3 coding DNA: TGTGCCAGCCTATCACAGGGGCGATCTCCTTACGAGCAGTACTTC. This gives the protein CASLSQGRSPYEQYF.

The V gene is TRBV7-2, the J gene TRBJ2-2; 10 bases are a match to TRBD2. From germline, CDR1 is SGHTA and CDR2 FQGNSA. The CDR3 covers 19 residues. V lost 0 bases to trimming and J lost 0 bases; unmatched junction nucleotides: 7. CDR3 protein: CASSLASLLAGSNTGELFF. CDR3 DNA: TGTGCCAGCAGCTTAGCCTCCTTACTAGCGGGATCGAACACCGGGGAGCTGTTTTTT.

This chain joins TRBV5-1 and TRBJ1-1; D unclear. CDR3 size: 13 residues. The V end lost 7 bases, the J end lost 0 bases, and 10 bases lay between the germline ends. Germline-derived CDR1 and CDR2 are SGHRS and YFSETQ. The CDR3 DNA follows: TGCGCCAGCCCCCGAGGCCTGAACACTGAAGCTTTCTTT. The encoded protein is CASPRGLNTEAFF.

The V and J genes are TRBV7-9 and TRBJ1-1; TRBD1 agrees at 7 bases. The CDR3 contains 15 residues. The germline V gene has CDR1 SEHNR and CDR2 FQNEAQ (reference sequence). V trimming: 5 bases; J trimming: 11 bases; junction bases outside the gene matches: 17. This chain's CDR3 is CASSPDPRQGSGAFF. CDR3 DNA: TGTGCCAGCAGCCCCGACCCGCGACAGGGCTCGGGGGCTTTCTTT.

The J gene is TRBJ1-6, the V gene TRBV6-5; tentatively, D is TRBD1 (6 bases). Germline V CDR1 and CDR2: MNHEY, SVGAGI. CDR3 length: 12 residues. Trimming shortened V by 0 bases and J by 14 bases, and 8 bases separated the two germline ends. The DNA of the CDR3 is TGTGCCAGCAGTTACTCGACAGGCGCCCTCCACTTT. This encodes CASSYSTGALHF.

The chain uses TRBV6-5 and TRBJ2-7; D gene uncertain. Germline CDR1 MNHEY, CDR2 SVGAGI. There are 13 residues in the CDR3. V was trimmed by 0 bases and J by 2 bases, leaving 5 bases between them. This chain's CDR3 is CASSYSSTYEQYF. In DNA form, the CDR3 reads TGTGCCAGCAGTTACTCGAGTACCTACGAGCAGTACTTC.

This chain uses TRBV9 with TRBJ2-7, with D perhaps matching TRBD2 (6 bases). Germline assignment: CDR1 SGDLS and CDR2 YYNGEE. V shed 7 bases and J shed 3 bases, with 20 bases lying between them. There are 15 residues in the CDR3. The CDR3, as DNA: TGTGCCAGCTCCGGAAGGGGTAGCGGAAACTACGAGCAGTACTTC. Translating it yields CASSGRGSGNYEQYF.

The sample holds one count of this clone. V usage is TRBV29-1 and J usage is TRBJ2-5; 9 nucleotides line up with TRBD2. V lost 7 bases, J lost 2 bases, and 11 bases stayed unmatched. The CDR3 is 15 residues long. Germline V gene sequence: CDR1 SQVTM, CDR2 ANQGSEA. The CDR3 loop is CSAPQGGRGQETQYF. The CDR3, as DNA: TGCAGCGCCCCACAGGGCGGGAGGGGACAAGAGACCCAGTACTTC.

This clone was observed once. The chain uses TRBV7-2 and TRBJ2-7; TRBD1 agrees at 10 bases. The CDR3 runs 14 residues. After removal of 11 bases from V and 4 bases from J, the junction contained 11 bases not matched to a gene. Per germline, CDR1 SGHTA and CDR2 FQGNSA. The CDR3 spells CAVGKTGGAYEQYF. The CDR3 DNA sequence: TGTGCCGTGGGAAAGACAGGGGGCGCGTACGAGCAGTACTTC.

The chain carries TRBV27 and TRBJ2-7, with a tentative D call TRBD2 (5 bases). Germline V gene data show CDR1 as MNHEY and CDR2 as SMNVEV (reference sequence). CDR3 length: 14 residues. Trimming removed 4 bases from V and 0 bases from J, with 10 bases in between. The CDR3 loop is CASSSPGISYEQYF. In DNA, the CDR3 is TGTGCCAGCAGTTCCCCGGGGATCTCCTACGAGCAGTACTTC.

The chain has TRBV28 and TRBJ2-7; possible D gene TRBD1, 6 bases. Per germline, CDR1 MDHEN and CDR2 SYDVKM. The V end lost 6 bases, the J end lost 5 bases, and 20 bases lay between the germline ends. This CDR3 comprises 15 residues. This CDR3 is CASRAHRADGDEQYF. The CDR3 DNA follows: TGTGCCAGCAGGGCCCACAGGGCTGACGGGGACGAGCAGTACTTC. Drawing the rest from reference TRBV28 and TRBJ2-7, the complete variable domain is DVKVTQSSRYLVKRTGEKVFLECVQDMDHENMFWYRQDPGLGLRLIYFSYDVKMKEKGDIPEGYSVSREKKERFSLILESASTNQTSMYLCASRAHRADGDEQYFGPGTRLTVT.

This chain links TRBV7-2 with TRBJ1-1, with D possibly matching TRBD1 (5 bases). The CDR3 consists of 13 residues. The germline V gene encodes CDR1 SGHTA and CDR2 FQGNSA. The DNA of the CDR3 is TGTGTCAGTACGGGACTCGCGAACACTGAAGCTTTCTTT. It is translated as CVSTGLANTEAFF. The complete variable domain, with remaining parts taken from reference TRBV7-2 and TRBJ1-1, reads GAGVSQSPSNKVTEKGKDVELRCDPISGHTALYWYRQSLGQGLEFLIYFQGNSAPDKSGLPSDRFSAERTGGSVSTLTIQRTQQEDSAVYLCVSTGLANTEAFFGQGTRLTVV.

This chain joins TRBV18 and TRBJ1-2, with a weak D call TRBD1 (6 bases). The V end lost 3 bases, the J end lost 0 bases, and 11 bases lay between the germline ends. Per the germline V gene, CDR1 is KGHSH and CDR2 is LQKENI. CDR3 length: 15 residues. In nucleotides, the CDR3 is TGTGCCAGCTCACCCCAGGGGCCTACTAACTATGGCTACACCTTC. Amino acid sequence: CASSPQGPTNYGYTF.